Listed here are 7 T cell receptor beta chains from one sample, sequenced in a study of cytomegalovirus exposure and HLA in healthy donors (dated by TCRdb to between 2016 and 2019). Libraries were prepared through the immunoSEQ multiplex PCR assay. For the multiplex PCR, a mixture combining 60 forward primers for TCR Vbeta segments and 13 reverse primers for TCR Jbeta segments was used. TCRdb limited this immuneACCESS table to in-frame rearrangements with V and J called. A share of clones is missing; checked studies link under half to unresolved V genes, and the rest is unexplained. The sample has under 110,000 clones on record, 70% to 80% of them singletons. 0.6% to 1% of the sample rests with the top ten. The sequenced material came from PBMCs. These receptors all come from a boy aged 5 to 17 in good health and CMV-seronegative.

The chain employs TRBV5-6 and TRBJ2-7; maybe TRBD1 (7 bases). The CDR3 extends over 11 amino acids. The germline V and J ends were trimmed by 4 bases and 9 bases, with 11 bases remaining between them. Germline CDR1 SGHDT, CDR2 YYEEEE. CDR3: CASSRRGAQYF. DNA for the CDR3: TGTGCCAGCAGCCGCAGGGGGGCGCAGTACTTC.

This chain uses TRBV4-2 with TRBJ2-7; TRBD2 matches 12 bases. V dropped 5 bases and J dropped 1; count of bases not matched to a gene: 9. Germline V gene lookup returns CDR1 LGHNA and CDR2 YNFKEQ. The CDR3 loop spans 17 amino acids. The CDR3 DNA is TGTGCCAGCAGCACGCGGACTAGCGGGGCCTTTTCCTACGAGCAGTACTTC. Translating it yields CASSTRTSGAFSYEQYF.

The chain joins TRBV11-2 to TRBJ2-5; 8 bases align to TRBD1. In germline, CDR1 is SGHAT, CDR2 FQNNGV. This CDR3 comprises 15 residues. V dropped 5 bases and J dropped 5; count of bases not matched to a gene: 10. The CDR3 sequence is CASSQRQGNWETQYF. CDR3 bases: TGTGCCAGCAGCCAAAGACAGGGGAATTGGGAGACCCAGTACTTC.

This chain joins TRBV6-1 and TRBJ1-5, with D unresolved. The germline gives CDR1 MNHNS, CDR2 SASEGT. Trimming removed 2 bases from V and 4 bases from J, with 9 bases in between. The CDR3 contains 14 residues. The CDR3 coding sequence is TGTGCCAGCAGTGAACTGACACCTAATCAGCCCCAGCATTTT. Its protein product is CASSELTPNQPQHF.

Turning to this clone: Different DNA sequences within this sample yield the same CDR3. J is TRBJ2-7 and V is TRBV5-6; no clear D gene. This CDR3 is 12 amino acids long. Between the trimmed V and J ends, which lost 1 base and 2 bases, there was a span of 4 bases. CDR1 and CDR2 from the germline V gene are SGHDT and YYEEEE. The CDR3 DNA sequence: TGTGCCAGCAGCTTGACAGCCTACGAGCAGTACTTC. Amino acid sequence: CASSLTAYEQYF.

The V call is TRBV27, the J call TRBJ2-7; TRBD2 is a possible D gene (5 bases). CDR3 length: 14 amino acids. Trimming stripped 0 bases from V and 9 bases from J, with 15 bases between. Germline-derived CDR1 and CDR2 are MNHEY and SMNVEV (reference sequence). The CDR3 is CASSLSGPYRGQYF. CDR3 nucleotide sequence: TGTGCCAGCAGTTTATCAGGCCCATACCGGGGGCAGTACTTC.

The chain joins TRBV4-2 to TRBJ2-7, with D maybe TRBD2 (5 bases). The CDR3 extends over 15 amino acids. Between the trimmed V and J ends, which lost 1 base and 1 base, there was a span of 11 bases. Germline V gives CDR1 LGHNA, CDR2 YNFKEQ. CDR3 protein: CASSQAHERSYEQYF. The CDR3 nucleotides read TGTGCCAGCAGCCAAGCGCACGAGCGGTCCTACGAGCAGTACTTC.